These 10 T cell receptor beta chains originate from one sample sequenced in a study of T-cell reconstitution after alpha-beta-depleted transplantation in children. It was with unique molecular identifiers that the TCRbeta library was prepared. TCRdb processed the PCR reads anew with MiXCR; each CDR3 protein has one entry. The sample records hundreds of thousands of distinct CDR3 sequences, around 16% being singletons. Sample: PBMCs from the stem cell graft donor, taken from the stem cell graft. The receptor source for this set is a human donor who donated a stem cell graft to a child with acute myeloid leukemia.

Only a few counts were recorded for this clonotype. The rearrangement joins TRBV15 to TRBJ2-5; tentatively, D is TRBD1 (5 bases). The CDR3 has 15 residues. V was trimmed by 0 bases and J by 4 bases, leaving 12 bases between them. Germline assignment: CDR1 LNHNV and CDR2 YYDKDF (reference sequence). The CDR3 is CATSRDPAGSETQYF. CDR3 nucleotide sequence: TGTGCCACCAGCAGAGATCCGGCAGGGTCAGAGACCCAGTACTTC.

This clonotype was counted a few times. CDR3 nucleotide sequence: TGTGCCAGCAGTCCGACGGATCCTTACAATGAGCAGTTCTTC. Amino acid sequence: CASSPTDPYNEQFF. The chain is built from TRBV27 and TRBJ2-1, with D unresolved. V was pared by 5 bases and J by 4 bases, with 12 bases between. The CDR3 spans 14 residues. Germline assignment: CDR1 MNHEY and CDR2 SMNVEV (reference sequence).

Only a few counts were recorded for this clonotype. The chain is built from TRBV5-1 and TRBJ2-2; D gene ambiguous. The CDR3 runs to 16 residues. Trimming removed 1 base at V and 2 bases at J, with 12 bases between. CDR1 and CDR2 from the germline V gene are SGHRS and YFSETQ. Written as DNA, the CDR3 is TGCGCCAGCAGCTTGCCCAACATCGGAAACACCGGGGAGCTGTTTTTT. Translation: CASSLPNIGNTGELFF. Complete variable domain (other parts from reference TRBV5-1 and TRBJ2-2): KAGVTQTPRYLIKTRGQQVTLSCSPISGHRSVSWYQQTPGQGLQFLFEYFSETQRNKGNFPGRFSGRQFSNSRSEMNVSTLELGDSALYLCASSLPNIGNTGELFFGEGSRLTVL.

This clonotype was picked up many times. The chain employs TRBV20-1 and TRBJ2-7; 9 bases are shared with TRBD1. CDR1 DFQATT and CDR2 SNEGSKA come from the germline V gene (reference sequence). The CDR3 is 11 residues long. V was pared by 6 bases and J by 9 bases, with 6 bases of the junction left unmatched. In DNA form, the CDR3 reads TGCAGTGCCAGGACAGGGGAAGGGCAGTACTTC. Encoded protein: CSARTGEGQYF.

This clonotype has ten or more counts. The rearrangement links TRBV7-9 to TRBJ2-3, with D possibly matching TRBD2 (6 bases). Germline V CDR1 and CDR2: SEHNR, FQNEAQ (reference sequence). CDR3 length: 14 amino acids. Deletions cut 3 bases from V and 4 bases from J, with 11 bases between. The CDR3 DNA sequence: TGTGCCAGCAGCTTCGTCTGGGGGGCAGATACGCAGTATTTT. It is translated as CASSFVWGADTQYF.

V and J are TRBV4-1 and TRBJ2-5; D unclear. Germline assignment: CDR1 MGHRA and CDR2 YSYEKL. V was shortened by 0 bases and J by 0 bases, with 11 bases between the two germline ends. This CDR3 region has 16 residues. The CDR3 loop reads CASSQDGNLYQETQYF. For the CDR3, the DNA is TGCGCCAGCAGCCAAGATGGCAATTTGTACCAAGAGACCCAGTACTTC.

The chain joins TRBV6-1 to TRBJ1-5; D gene ambiguous. V shed 2 bases and J shed 0 bases, with 11 bases lying between them. This CDR3 is built from 16 residues. Germline CDR1 and CDR2: MNHNS and SASEGT. CDR3 nucleotide sequence: TGTGCCAGCAGTGAAATTGGGTACTATAGCAATCAGCCCCAGCATTTT. It is translated as CASSEIGYYSNQPQHF.

This clonotype turned up a few times. J is TRBJ1-2 and V is TRBV5-1, with 9 bases identical to TRBD1. The CDR3 runs 20 residues. V was clipped by 3 bases and J by 4 bases; unmatched bases: 22. The germline V gene has CDR1 SGHRS and CDR2 YFSETQ. The CDR3 loop is CASSSRLVGTGLTLAYGYTF. The CDR3 coding sequence is TGCGCCAGCAGCTCCCGTTTGGTTGGGACAGGGCTTACTCTCGCCTATGGCTACACCTTC.

About this clonotype: A much larger clone differs by one base, so this may be a read error. CDR3 nucleotides: TGTGCCAGCAGGAGCGGGGGGGCCTACAATGAGCAGTTCTTC. It translates to CASRSGGAYNEQFF. The chain links TRBV12-3 or TRBV12-4 to TRBJ2-1; 10 bases map to TRBD2. V lost 6 bases and J lost 2; bases outside the gene matches: 1. The length of the CDR3 is 14 residues.

V and J are TRBV6-6 and TRBJ1-2; a possible D gene is TRBD1 (5 bases). CDR3 length: 13 amino acids. Germline V gene lookup returns CDR1 MNHNY and CDR2 SVGAGI (reference sequence). V dropped 4 bases and J dropped 4 bases, with 10 bases sitting between them. The CDR3 coding sequence is TGTGCCAGCAGTTTCCTGACAGTCTATGGCTACACCTTC. Protein sequence: CASSFLTVYGYTF.